One sample yielded the 22 T cell receptor beta chains listed below, sequenced in a study of monozygotic twins with inflammatory bowel disease. No DNA is given; TCRdb re-called the 5' RACE reads and lists each CDR3 protein once. The sample features about 160,000 distinct CDR3 sequences, with 2% to 3% in its top ten. The sample was blood. The receptors derive from a human donor with ulcerative colitis or Crohn's disease, or a healthy co-twin of an affected twin (not recorded which).

The rearrangement uses TRBV2 and TRBJ1-2. The CDR3 consists of 13 residues. CDR1 is SNHLY, CDR2 FYNNEI, per germline. Here the CDR3 reads CASSEAEPYGYTF.

This rearrangement joins TRBV7-2 to TRBJ2-2; TCRdb calls TRBD1, which cannot be checked without DNA. This CDR3 is built from 18 residues. Germline values: CDR1 SGHTA, CDR2 FQGNSA. CDR3 sequence reads: CASSLAHLRGANTGELFF.

The V and J genes are TRBV19 and TRBJ2-1. This CDR3 has 16 residues. Germline CDR1 LNHDA, CDR2 SQIVND (reference sequence). The chain's CDR3 is CASSILADPSYNEQFF.

The chain recombines TRBV28 with TRBJ2-3; there is no DNA to check the TCRdb D call of TRBD1. CDR3 length: 17 residues. CDR1 is MDHEN and CDR2 is SYDVKM in the germline V gene. The CDR3 here is CASTSPTGDRGSDTQYF. The whole variable domain, filled in from reference TRBV28 and TRBJ2-3, reads DVKVTQSSRYLVKRTGEKVFLECVQDMDHENMFWYRQDPGLGLRLIYFSYDVKMKEKGDIPEGYSVSREKKERFSLILESASTNQTSMYLCASTSPTGDRGSDTQYFGPGTRLTVL.

This sequence joins TRBV7-8 and TRBJ2-1; TCRdb returns TRBD1, unconfirmable since there is no DNA. The germline V gene encodes CDR1 SGHVS and CDR2 FQNEAQ. The CDR3 is 15 amino acids. The CDR3 loop reads CASSLEGQGLNEQFF. Filled out from reference TRBV7-8 and TRBJ2-1, the complete variable domain reads GAGVSQSPRYKVAKRGQDVALRCDPISGHVSLFWYQQALGQGPEFLTYFQNEAQLDKSGLPSDRFFAERPEGSVSTLKIQRTQQEDSAVYLCASSLEGQGLNEQFFGPGTRLTVL.

The chain is built from TRBV7-1 and TRBJ2-1; TCRdb selects TRBD1, and the lack of DNA leaves this call unchecked. TRBV7-1 is annotated as an ORF whose role is uncertain. There are 21 residues in the CDR3. CDR3 protein: CASSSGAWAGRLLGTQYEQFF.

The chain has TRBV20-1 and TRBJ1-2; the D call from TCRdb, TRBD1, cannot be confirmed without DNA. CDR1 is DFQATT, CDR2 SNEGSKA, per germline (reference sequence). This CDR3 has 13 amino acids. The CDR3 sequence is CRGGQFREYGYTF.

The chain has TRBV7-9 and TRBJ2-7; TCRdb designates TRBD1, a call that cannot be tested without DNA. CDR3 size: 16 residues. Germline assignment: CDR1 SEHNR and CDR2 FQNEAQ (reference sequence). CDR3 amino acids: CASSLTRGGRAYEQYF.

V is TRBV7-9 and J is TRBJ2-5; TCRdb selects TRBD1, and the lack of DNA leaves this call unchecked. CDR1 and CDR2 (germline): SEHNR, FQNEAQ (reference sequence). The length of the CDR3 is 14 residues. CDR3 residues: CASSLGGLFGTQYF.

J is TRBJ1-2 and V is TRBV5-1; TCRdb returns TRBD1, unconfirmable since there is no DNA. This CDR3 is 14 amino acids long. Germline V gives CDR1 SGHRS, CDR2 YFSETQ. The CDR3 sequence: CASSLAGDGYGYTF.

V usage is TRBV12-3 or TRBV12-4 and J usage is TRBJ1-2. The CDR3 has 12 residues. CDR3: CASTLPPAVYTF.

The chain combines TRBV7-9 with TRBJ2-7. CDR1 is SEHNR, CDR2 FQNEAQ, per germline (reference sequence). The CDR3 spans 16 residues. The CDR3: CASSLALGLQTYEQYF.

The chain's CDR3 is CASSARQGAGFF. The V call is TRBV7-2, the J call TRBJ2-1; TCRdb names TRBD1, which stays unverified in the absence of DNA. Germline CDR1 reads SGHTA; CDR2 reads FQGNSA. CDR3 length: 12 amino acids.

The CDR3: CASSPYGTDNTEAFF. V gene TRBV18 combines with J gene TRBJ1-1; TCRdb gives TRBD1 as the D gene, but with no DNA this cannot be confirmed. The CDR3 contains 15 residues. Germline assignment: CDR1 KGHSH and CDR2 LQKENI. Complete variable domain (other parts from reference TRBV18 and TRBJ1-1): NAGVMQNPRHLVRRRGQEARLRCSPMKGHSHVYWYRQLPEEGLKFMVYLQKENIIDESGMPKERFSAEFPKEGPSILRIQQVVRGDSAAYFCASSPYGTDNTEAFFGQGTRLTVV.

This chain uses TRBV4-3 with TRBJ2-5; TCRdb outputs TRBD2, but without DNA this stays unchecked. The germline V gene has CDR1 LGHNA and CDR2 YSLEER. The CDR3 is 16 residues long. The CDR3 is CASSQDRTSGSETQYF.

V gene TRBV7-9 combines with J gene TRBJ2-7; TCRdb's D call of TRBD1 is untestable without DNA. The CDR3 totals 15 residues. The germline CDR1 and CDR2 sequences are SEHNR and FQNEAQ (reference sequence). The CDR3 here is CASSGWDRASYEQYF.

CDR3 in amino acids: CASSGKDRHDTEAFF. The rearrangement links TRBV9 to TRBJ1-1; TCRdb proposes TRBD1, but this gene call is untestable without DNA. Germline V gene sequence: CDR1 SGDLS, CDR2 YYNGEE. The CDR3 runs to 15 residues.

The chain employs TRBV3-1 and TRBJ1-1; TCRdb calls TRBD1, which cannot be checked without DNA. The CDR3 loop spans 16 amino acids. The germline V gene has CDR1 LGHDT and CDR2 YNNKEL (reference sequence). CDR3: CASSLDRGLKNTEAFF.

V gene TRBV12-3 or TRBV12-4 combines with J gene TRBJ2-1; the TRBD2 assignment by TCRdb is unverifiable without DNA. The CDR3 runs to 14 residues. CDR3 sequence: CASSLKMGDNEQFF.

CDR3 amino acids: CASGSQSSYNEQFF. This chain uses TRBV7-9 with TRBJ2-1. The CDR3 spans 14 residues. CDR1 is SEHNR and CDR2 is FQNEAQ in the germline V gene (reference sequence). Using reference TRBV7-9 and TRBJ2-1 for the parts outside the CDR3, the full variable domain is DTGVSQNPRHKITKRGQNVTFRCDPISEHNRLYWYRQTLGQGPEFLTYFQNEAQLEKSRLLSDRFSAERPKGSFSTLEIQRTEQGDSAMYLCASGSQSSYNEQFFGPGTRLTVL.

The chain couples TRBV6-5 to TRBJ2-1. The CDR3 extends over 15 amino acids. Germline V gene lookup returns CDR1 MNHEY and CDR2 SVGAGI. The CDR3 region is CASSYSSQEYNEQFF.

V gene TRBV7-2 combines with J gene TRBJ2-3. Germline values: CDR1 SGHTA, CDR2 FQGNSA. This CDR3 is 16 amino acids long. This chain's CDR3 is CASSVGYGRSTDTQYF. Variable domain in full (rest from reference TRBV7-2 and TRBJ2-3): GAGVSQSPSNKVTEKGKDVELRCDPISGHTALYWYRQSLGQGLEFLIYFQGNSAPDKSGLPSDRFSAERTGGSVSTLTIQRTQQEDSAVYLCASSVGYGRSTDTQYFGPGTRLTVL.